A single sample is the source of the 5 T cell receptor beta chains below, sequenced in a study of OX40 agonist ivuxolimab in advanced cancers. The method was immunoSEQ multiplex PCR; TCRdb's version includes in-frame clones alone and lacks a portion of them. The sample contains 65,000 to 85,000 clones, more than 80% of which appear only once. The sample consisted of CD4+ or CD8+ T cells sorted from blood, taken in a trial of the OX40 agonist ivuxolimab. The receptors originated from an adult with an advanced solid tumor such as melanoma, head and neck, liver or kidney cancer.

The chain links TRBV5-4 to TRBJ2-1; 12 bases are a match to TRBD2. Germline CDR1 SGHNT, CDR2 YYREEE (reference sequence). This CDR3 region has 16 residues. Germline trimming cut 0 bases from V and 2 bases from J; bases unmatched to any gene: 0. CDR3 protein: CASSLGLAGAYNEQFF. CDR3 bases: TGTGCCAGCAGCTTGGGACTAGCGGGGGCCTACAATGAGCAGTTCTTC. The full variable domain, rest sourced from reference TRBV5-4 and TRBJ2-1, is ETGVTQSPTHLIKTRGQQVTLRCSSQSGHNTVSWYQQALGQGPQFIFQYYREEENGRGNFPPRFSGLQFPNYSSELNVNALELDDSALYLCASSLGLAGAYNEQFFGPGTRLTVL.

The chain carries TRBV5-4 and TRBJ2-2, with TRBD1 identical over 8 bases. Germline loops: CDR1 SGHNT, CDR2 YYREEE (reference sequence). This CDR3 spans 16 amino acids. The V and J ends lost 7 bases and 1 base, in that order; junction bases with no gene match: 9. The chain's CDR3 is CASFPGQGRNTGELFF. In nucleotides, the CDR3 is TGTGCCAGCTTTCCCGGACAGGGAAGGAACACCGGGGAGCTGTTTTTT.

The rearrangement uses TRBV19 and TRBJ2-2; D tentatively reads TRBD1 or TRBD2 (6 bases each). CDR1 is LNHDA and CDR2 is SQIVND in the germline V gene (reference sequence). V was trimmed by 6 bases and J by 4 bases, leaving 12 bases between them. The CDR3 contains 14 residues. The CDR3 region is CASREGGATGELFF. In DNA form, the CDR3 reads TGTGCCAGTAGGGAGGGGGGCGCCACCGGGGAGCTGTTTTTT.

The rearrangement uses TRBV5-1 and TRBJ1-1; D is undetermined. Trimming took 3 bases from V and 1 from J, leaving 4 bases between them. CDR1 is SGHRS, CDR2 YFSETQ, per germline. The CDR3 consists of 12 residues. CDR3 nucleotides: TGCGCCAGCAGCTCCGGGAACACTGAAGCTTTCTTT. Protein product: CASSSGNTEAFF.

The rearrangement joins TRBV4-2 to TRBJ2-1; 11 bases fit TRBD2. The V gene's germline CDR1 is LGHNA and CDR2 YNFKEQ. Losses at the gene ends were 0 bases for V and 0 bases for J; bases not matched to a gene: 16. The CDR3 runs 22 residues. Here the CDR3 reads CASSQELYSGLAAVSSYNEQFF. CDR3 sequence (DNA): TGTGCCAGCAGCCAAGAATTGTACTCGGGACTAGCGGCGGTTAGCTCCTACAATGAGCAGTTCTTC.